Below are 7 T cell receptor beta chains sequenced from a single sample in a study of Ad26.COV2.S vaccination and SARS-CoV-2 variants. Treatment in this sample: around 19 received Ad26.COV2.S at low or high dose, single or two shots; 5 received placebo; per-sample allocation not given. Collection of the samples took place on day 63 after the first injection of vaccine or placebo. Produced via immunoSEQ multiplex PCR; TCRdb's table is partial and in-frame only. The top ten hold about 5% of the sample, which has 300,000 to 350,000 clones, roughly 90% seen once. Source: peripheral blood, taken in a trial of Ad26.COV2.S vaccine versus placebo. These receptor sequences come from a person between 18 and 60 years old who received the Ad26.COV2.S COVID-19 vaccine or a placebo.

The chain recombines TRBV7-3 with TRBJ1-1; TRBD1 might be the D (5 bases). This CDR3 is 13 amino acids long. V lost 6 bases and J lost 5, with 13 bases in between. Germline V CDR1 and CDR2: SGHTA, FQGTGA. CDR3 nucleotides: TGTGCCAGCAGTTATGGGGGAGGAACTGAAGCTTTCTTT. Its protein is CASSYGGGTEAFF. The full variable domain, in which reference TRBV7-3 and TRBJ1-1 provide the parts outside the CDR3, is GAGVSQTPSNKVTEKGKYVELRCDPISGHTALYWYRQSLGQGPEFLIYFQGTGAADDSGLPNDRFFAVRPEGSVSTLKIQRTERGDSAVYLCASSYGGGTEAFFGQGTRLTVV.

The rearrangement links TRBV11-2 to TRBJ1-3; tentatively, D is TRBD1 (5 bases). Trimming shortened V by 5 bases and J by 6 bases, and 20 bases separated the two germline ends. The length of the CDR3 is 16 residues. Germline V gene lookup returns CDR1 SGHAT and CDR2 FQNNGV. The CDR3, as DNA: TGTGCCAGCAGCCTCGGGACCGGGAGGATGGAAAACACCATATATTTT. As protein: CASSLGTGRMENTIYF. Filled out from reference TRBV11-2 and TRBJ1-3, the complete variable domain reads EAGVAQSPRYKIIEKRQSVAFWCNPISGHATLYWYQQILGQGPKLLIQFQNNGVVDDSQLPKDRFSAERLKGVDSTLKIQPAKLEDSAVYLCASSLGTGRMENTIYFGEGSWLTVV.

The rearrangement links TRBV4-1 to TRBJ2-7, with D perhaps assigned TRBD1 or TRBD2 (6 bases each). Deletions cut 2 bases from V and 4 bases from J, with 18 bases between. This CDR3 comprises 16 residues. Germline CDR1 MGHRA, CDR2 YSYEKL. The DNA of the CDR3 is TGCGCCAGCAGCCAAAGGGGGGAAACGGCGGCGTACGAGCAGTACTTC. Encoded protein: CASSQRGETAAYEQYF.

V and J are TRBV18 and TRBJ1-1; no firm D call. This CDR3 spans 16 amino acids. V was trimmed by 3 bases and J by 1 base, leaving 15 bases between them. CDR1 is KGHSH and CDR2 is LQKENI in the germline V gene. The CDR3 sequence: CASSPTLGFQNTEAFF. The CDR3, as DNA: TGTGCCAGCTCACCTACTCTGGGATTCCAGAACACTGAAGCTTTCTTT.

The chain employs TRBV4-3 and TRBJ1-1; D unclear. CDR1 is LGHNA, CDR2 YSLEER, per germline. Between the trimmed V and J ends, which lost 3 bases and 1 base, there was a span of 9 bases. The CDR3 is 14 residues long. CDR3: CASSHGVENTEAFF. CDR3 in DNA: TGCGCCAGCAGCCACGGAGTGGAGAACACTGAAGCTTTCTTT.

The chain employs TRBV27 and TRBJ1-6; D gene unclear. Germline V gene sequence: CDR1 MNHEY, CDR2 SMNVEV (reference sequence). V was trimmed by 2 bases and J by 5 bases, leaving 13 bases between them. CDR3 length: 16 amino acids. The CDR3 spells CASSLVPTEDNSPLHF. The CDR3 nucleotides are TGTGCCAGCAGTTTAGTCCCGACGGAAGATAATTCACCCCTCCACTTT.

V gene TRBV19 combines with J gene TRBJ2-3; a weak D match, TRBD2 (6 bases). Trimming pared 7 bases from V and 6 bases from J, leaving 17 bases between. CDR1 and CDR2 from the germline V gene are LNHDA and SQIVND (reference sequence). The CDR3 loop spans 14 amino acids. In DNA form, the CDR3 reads TGTGCCAGTACCCTCGGCGGAGGGAGGGATACGCAGTATTTT. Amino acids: CASTLGGGRDTQYF.